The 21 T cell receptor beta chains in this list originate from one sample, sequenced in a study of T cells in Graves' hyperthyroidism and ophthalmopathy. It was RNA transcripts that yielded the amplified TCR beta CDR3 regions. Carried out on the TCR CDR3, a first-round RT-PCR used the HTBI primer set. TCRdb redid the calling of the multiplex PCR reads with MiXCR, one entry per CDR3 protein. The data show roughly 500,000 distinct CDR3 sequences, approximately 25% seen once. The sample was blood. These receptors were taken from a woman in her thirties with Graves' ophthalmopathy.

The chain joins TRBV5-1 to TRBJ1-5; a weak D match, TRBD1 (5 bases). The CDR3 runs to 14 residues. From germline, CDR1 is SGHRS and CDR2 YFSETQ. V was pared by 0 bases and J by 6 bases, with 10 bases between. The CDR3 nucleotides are TGCGCCAGCAGCTTGGCAGGGCTAAGTCAGCCCCAGCATTTT. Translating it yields CASSLAGLSQPQHF.

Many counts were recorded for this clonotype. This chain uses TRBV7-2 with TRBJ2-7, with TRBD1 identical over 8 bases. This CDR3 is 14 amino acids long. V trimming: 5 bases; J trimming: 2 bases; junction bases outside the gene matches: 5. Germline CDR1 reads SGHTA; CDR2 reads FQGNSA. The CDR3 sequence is CASSTRTGPYEQYF. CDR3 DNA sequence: TGTGCCAGCAGCACTCGGACAGGGCCCTACGAGCAGTACTTC. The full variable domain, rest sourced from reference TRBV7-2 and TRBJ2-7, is GAGVSQSPSNKVTEKGKDVELRCDPISGHTALYWYRQSLGQGLEFLIYFQGNSAPDKSGLPSDRFSAERTGGSVSTLTIQRTQQEDSAVYLCASSTRTGPYEQYFGPGTRLTVT.

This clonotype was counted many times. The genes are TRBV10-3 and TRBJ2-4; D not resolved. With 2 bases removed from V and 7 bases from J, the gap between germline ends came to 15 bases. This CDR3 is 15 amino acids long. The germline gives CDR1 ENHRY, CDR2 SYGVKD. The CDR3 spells CAISEGSRSGNIQYF. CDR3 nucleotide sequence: TGTGCCATCAGTGAGGGAAGTCGTAGTGGGAACATTCAGTACTTC.

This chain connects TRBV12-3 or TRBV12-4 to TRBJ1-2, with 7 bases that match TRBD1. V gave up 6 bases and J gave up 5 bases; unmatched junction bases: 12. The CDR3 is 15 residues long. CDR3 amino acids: CASSSNRGRGYGYTF. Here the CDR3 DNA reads TGTGCCAGCAGCTCCAACAGGGGCCGCGGATATGGCTACACCTTC.

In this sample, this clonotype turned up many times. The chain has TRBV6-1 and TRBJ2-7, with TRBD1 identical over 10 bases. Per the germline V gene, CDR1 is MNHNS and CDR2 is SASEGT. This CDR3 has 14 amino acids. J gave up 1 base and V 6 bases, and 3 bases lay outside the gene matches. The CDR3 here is CASRMGQGSYEQYF. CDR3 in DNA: TGTGCCAGCAGAATGGGACAGGGGTCCTACGAGCAGTACTTC.

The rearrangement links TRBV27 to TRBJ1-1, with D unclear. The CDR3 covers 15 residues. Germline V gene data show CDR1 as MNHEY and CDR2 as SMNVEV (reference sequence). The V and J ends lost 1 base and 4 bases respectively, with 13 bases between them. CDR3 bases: TGTGCCAGCAGTTTATACGCCAGTCTGGGCACTGAAGCTTTCTTT. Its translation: CASSLYASLGTEAFF.

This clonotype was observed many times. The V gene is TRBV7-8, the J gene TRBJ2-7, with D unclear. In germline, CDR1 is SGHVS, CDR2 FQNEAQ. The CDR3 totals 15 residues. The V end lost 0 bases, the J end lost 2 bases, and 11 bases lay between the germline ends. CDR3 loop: CASSLAGAQAYEQYF. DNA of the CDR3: TGTGCCAGCAGCTTAGCTGGAGCGCAAGCCTACGAGCAGTACTTC.

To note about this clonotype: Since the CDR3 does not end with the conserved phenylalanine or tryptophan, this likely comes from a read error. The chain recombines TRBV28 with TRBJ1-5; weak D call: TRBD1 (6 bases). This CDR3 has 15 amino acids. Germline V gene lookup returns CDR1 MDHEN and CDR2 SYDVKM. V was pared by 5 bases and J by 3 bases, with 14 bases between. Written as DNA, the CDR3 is TGTGCCAGCAGTCTCTCGGGGGCGACCAATCAGCCCCAGCATTTG. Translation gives CASSLSGATNQPQHL.

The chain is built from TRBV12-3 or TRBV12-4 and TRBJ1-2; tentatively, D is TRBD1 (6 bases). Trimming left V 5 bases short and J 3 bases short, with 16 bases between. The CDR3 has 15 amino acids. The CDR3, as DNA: TGTGCCAGCAGTCCCGACAGGCGCGGATACTATGGCTACACCTTC. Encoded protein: CASSPDRRGYYGYTF.

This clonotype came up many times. The CDR3 region is CASSLRDTSSYEQYF. CDR3 in DNA: TGTGCCAGCAGTTTAAGGGATACCAGCTCCTACGAGCAGTACTTC. J is TRBJ2-7 and V is TRBV27; unclear D gene. There are 15 residues in the CDR3. Trimming stripped 2 bases from V and 0 bases from J, with 11 bases between. The V gene's germline CDR1 is MNHEY and CDR2 SMNVEV (reference sequence).

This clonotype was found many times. The CDR3 loop is CASNYREGTEAFF. The CDR3 DNA reads as TGTGCCAGCAATTACAGGGAGGGCACTGAAGCTTTCTTT. The V and J genes are TRBV12-3 or TRBV12-4 and TRBJ1-1, with a possible D match to TRBD1 (6 bases). The CDR3 runs to 13 residues. The V end lost 7 bases, the J end lost 4 bases, and 13 bases lay between the germline ends.

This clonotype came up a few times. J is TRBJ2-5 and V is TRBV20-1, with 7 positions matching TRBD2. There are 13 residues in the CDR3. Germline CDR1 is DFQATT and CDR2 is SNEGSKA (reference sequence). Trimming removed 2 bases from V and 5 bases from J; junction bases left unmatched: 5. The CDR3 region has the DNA TGCAGTGCTAGAAGGGGCGGGAGTGAGACCCAGTACTTC. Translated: CSARRGGSETQYF.

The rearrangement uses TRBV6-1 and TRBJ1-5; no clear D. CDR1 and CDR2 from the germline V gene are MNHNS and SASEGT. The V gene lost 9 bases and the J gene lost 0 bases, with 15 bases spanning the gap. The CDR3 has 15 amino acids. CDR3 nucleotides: TGTGCCAGTAGCACAGCTGAAAATAGCAATCAGCCCCAGCATTTT. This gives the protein CASSTAENSNQPQHF.

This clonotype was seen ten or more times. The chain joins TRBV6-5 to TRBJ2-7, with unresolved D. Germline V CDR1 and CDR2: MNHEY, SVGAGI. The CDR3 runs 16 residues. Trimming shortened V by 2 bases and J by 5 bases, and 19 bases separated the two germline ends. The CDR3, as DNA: TGTGCCAGCAGTTACGGAGATGCGCGGCAGGTCCACGAGCAGTACTTC. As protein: CASSYGDARQVHEQYF.

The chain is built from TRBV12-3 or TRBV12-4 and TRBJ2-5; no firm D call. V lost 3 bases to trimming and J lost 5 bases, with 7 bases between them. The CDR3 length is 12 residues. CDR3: CASSFYTETQYF. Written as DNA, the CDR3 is TGTGCCAGCAGTTTCTACACGGAGACCCAGTACTTC.

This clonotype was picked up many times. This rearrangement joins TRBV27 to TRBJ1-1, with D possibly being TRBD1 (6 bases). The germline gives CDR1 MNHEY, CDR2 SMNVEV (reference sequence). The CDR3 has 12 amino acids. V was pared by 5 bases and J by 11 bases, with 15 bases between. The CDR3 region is CASSAPPGAAFF. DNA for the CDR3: TGTGCCAGCAGTGCACCTCCAGGGGCGGCTTTCTTT.

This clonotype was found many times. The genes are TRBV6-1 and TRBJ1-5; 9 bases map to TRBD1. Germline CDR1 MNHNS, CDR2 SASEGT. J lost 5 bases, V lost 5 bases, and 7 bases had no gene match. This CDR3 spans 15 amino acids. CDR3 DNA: TGTGCCAGCAGTAAAATGACAGGGGGGGATCAGCCCCAGCATTTT. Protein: CASSKMTGGDQPQHF.

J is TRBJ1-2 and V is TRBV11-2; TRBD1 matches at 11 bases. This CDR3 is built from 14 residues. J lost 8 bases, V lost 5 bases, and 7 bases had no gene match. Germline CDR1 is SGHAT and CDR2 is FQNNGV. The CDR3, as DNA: TGTGCCAGCAGCACCGGACAGGGGGCCGGGGGCTACACCTTC. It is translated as CASSTGQGAGGYTF.

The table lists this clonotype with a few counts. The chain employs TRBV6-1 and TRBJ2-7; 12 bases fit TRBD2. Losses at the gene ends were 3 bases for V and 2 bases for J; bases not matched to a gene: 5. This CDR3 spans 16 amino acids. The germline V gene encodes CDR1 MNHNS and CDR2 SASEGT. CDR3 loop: CASSDTWTSGTYEQYF. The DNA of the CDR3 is TGTGCCAGCAGTGATACTTGGACTAGCGGGACCTACGAGCAGTACTTC.

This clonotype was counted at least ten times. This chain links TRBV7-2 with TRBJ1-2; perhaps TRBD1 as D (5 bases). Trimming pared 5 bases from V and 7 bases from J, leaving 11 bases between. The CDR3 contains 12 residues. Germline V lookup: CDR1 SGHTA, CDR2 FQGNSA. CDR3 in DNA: TGTGCCAGCAGCCCAGGGTATCGTGGCTACACCTTC. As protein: CASSPGYRGYTF.

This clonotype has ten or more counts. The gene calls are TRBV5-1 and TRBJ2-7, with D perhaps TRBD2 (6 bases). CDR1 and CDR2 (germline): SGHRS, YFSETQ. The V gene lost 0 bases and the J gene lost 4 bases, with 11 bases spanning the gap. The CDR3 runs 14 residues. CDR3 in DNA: TGCGCCAGCAGCTTGGTTGGTAGCGGTTACGAGCAGTACTTC. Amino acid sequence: CASSLVGSGYEQYF. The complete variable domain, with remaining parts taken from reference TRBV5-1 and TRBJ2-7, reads KAGVTQTPRYLIKTRGQQVTLSCSPISGHRSVSWYQQTPGQGLQFLFEYFSETQRNKGNFPGRFSGRQFSNSRSEMNVSTLELGDSALYLCASSLVGSGYEQYFGPGTRLTVT.